Listed here are 20 T cell receptor beta chains from one sample, sequenced in a study of cytomegalovirus exposure and HLA in healthy donors. With 60 Vbeta and 13 Jbeta primers, the PCR was carried out. Libraries were prepared by immunoSEQ multiplex PCR; TCRdb keeps only in-frame clonotypes and omits some of them. The sample has some 130,000 clones, roughly three quarters seen once; the top ten hold around 2%. Source material: PBMCs. These TCRs come from a man aged 25-40 years in good health and CMV-seronegative.

The CDR3 sequence is CATSSFRHFTGELFF. The CDR3 coding sequence is TGTGCCACCAGCAGCTTTAGACACTTCACCGGGGAGCTGTTTTTT. The chain employs TRBV15 and TRBJ2-2; D is uncertain. V was trimmed by 3 bases and J by 4 bases, leaving 12 bases between them. Germline CDR1 and CDR2: LNHNV and YYDKDF (reference sequence). This CDR3 region has 15 residues.

This chain links TRBV30 with TRBJ2-2; D is possibly TRBD2 (6 bases). The CDR3 covers 13 residues. V dropped 8 bases and J dropped 3 bases, with 13 bases sitting between them. Germline V gene lookup returns CDR1 GTSNPN and CDR2 SVGIG (reference sequence). The CDR3 here is CAGGTDDTGELFF. CDR3 sequence (DNA): TGTGCCGGCGGGACTGATGACACCGGGGAGCTGTTTTTT.

Here the CDR3 DNA reads TGTGCCAGCACCGCAGGGGGACAGGGGCGGTATGGCTACACCTTC. It translates to CASTAGGQGRYGYTF. The chain combines TRBV7-9 with TRBJ1-2; 10 positions agree with TRBD1. J lost 5 bases, V lost 7 bases, and 10 bases had no gene match. CDR3 length equals 15 residues. Per germline, CDR1 SEHNR and CDR2 FQNEAQ (reference sequence).

This clone turned up a few times. V usage is TRBV11-1 and J usage is TRBJ2-5; tentative D call: TRBD2 (5 bases). Trimming shortened V by 5 bases and J by 7 bases, and 14 bases separated the two germline ends. The CDR3 is 13 residues long. Germline CDR1 SGHAT, CDR2 FQDESV (reference sequence). CDR3 in DNA: TGTGCCAGCAGCATCGGATCCGAGGGGACCCAGTACTTC. As protein: CASSIGSEGTQYF.

The chain employs TRBV6-1 and TRBJ2-5, with D possibly TRBD1 on 6 matching bases. This CDR3 is 13 amino acids long. Germline V gene sequence: CDR1 MNHNS, CDR2 SASEGT. V dropped 8 bases and J dropped 2 bases, with 12 bases sitting between them. Here the CDR3 reads CASLQGTQETQYF. DNA for the CDR3: TGTGCCAGCTTACAGGGAACACAAGAGACCCAGTACTTC.

The chain uses TRBV27 and TRBJ2-7; 13 bases align to TRBD2. J gave up 1 base and V 6 bases, and 3 bases lay outside the gene matches. Germline CDR1 and CDR2: MNHEY and SMNVEV (reference sequence). There are 15 residues in the CDR3. The CDR3, as DNA: TGTGCCAGCAGGCCGGGACTAGCGGGGTCCTACGAGCAGTACTTC. This codes for CASRPGLAGSYEQYF.

This chain links TRBV28 with TRBJ1-1; D perhaps matches TRBD1 (5 bases). V lost 7 bases and J 4 bases, leaving 19 bases between the germline ends. CDR1 and CDR2 from the germline V gene are MDHEN and SYDVKM. CDR3 length equals 15 residues. CDR3 sequence reads: CASNPTHGGGTEAFF. The CDR3 bases are TGTGCCAGCAACCCGACCCACGGGGGTGGCACTGAAGCTTTCTTT.

The V call is TRBV2, the J call TRBJ1-5, with 9 bases aligning to TRBD1. After removal of 3 bases from V and 6 bases from J, the junction contained 3 bases not matched to a gene. Germline CDR1 and CDR2: SNHLY and FYNNEI. The CDR3 runs 14 residues. CDR3 sequence reads: CASSDGQGIQPQHF. For the CDR3, the DNA is TGTGCCAGCAGTGACGGACAGGGGATTCAGCCCCAGCATTTT.

The J gene is TRBJ1-1, the V gene TRBV18; no firm D call. The CDR3 is 14 residues long. CDR1 and CDR2 (germline): KGHSH, LQKENI. Trimming took 3 bases from V and 6 from J, leaving 14 bases between them. The CDR3 coding sequence is TGTGCCAGCTCACCTCTCGCTCATCAGGCTGAAGCTTTCTTT. It translates to CASSPLAHQAEAFF.

V gene TRBV9 combines with J gene TRBJ2-2; 10 bases are a match to TRBD2. V was clipped by 4 bases and J by 7 bases; unmatched bases: 4. From germline, CDR1 is SGDLS and CDR2 YYNGEE. The CDR3 runs 14 residues. The CDR3: CASSPGTSDGELFF. The CDR3 nucleotides are TGTGCCAGCAGCCCCGGGACTAGCGACGGGGAGCTGTTTTTT.

The V and J genes are TRBV28 and TRBJ1-2, with 7 bases that match TRBD1. CDR3 length equals 13 residues. Looked up from germline, CDR1 is MDHEN and CDR2 is SYDVKM. Trimming took 6 bases from V and 7 from J; bases not matched to a gene: 8. The CDR3 loop is CASRSDREVGYTF. The CDR3 coding sequence is TGTGCCAGCAGATCAGACAGGGAGGTTGGCTACACCTTC.

For the CDR3, the DNA is TGTGCCAGCAGTTTATATCCGGTGCCCTACGAGCAGTACTTC. Translation gives CASSLYPVPYEQYF. The chain combines TRBV28 with TRBJ2-5; D remains unclear. The DNA end is more similar to TRBJ2-7, so the J call may be wrong. The CDR3 runs to 14 residues. Germline V gene data show CDR1 as MDHEN and CDR2 as SYDVKM.

The chain's CDR3 is CASSDYQVVGTQYF. DNA for the CDR3: TGTGCCAGCTCGGACTATCAGGTCGTCGGGACCCAGTACTTC. V gene TRBV6-5 combines with J gene TRBJ2-5, with a possible D match to TRBD2 (6 bases). Per germline, CDR1 MNHEY and CDR2 SVGAGI. The CDR3 has 14 residues. Trimming took 8 bases from V and 7 from J, leaving 20 bases between them.

Concerning this clone: Germline is not matched at one junction end, which may reflect a read error. This chain uses TRBV7-9 with TRBJ1-2; 7 bases fit TRBD1. CDR1 is SEHNR, CDR2 FQNEAQ, per germline (reference sequence). The CDR3 sequence is 15 residues long. The CDR3 protein is CSSSSRKTGNYGYTF. The CDR3 DNA sequence: TGTTCCAGCAGCTCACGAAAGACAGGGAACTATGGCTACACCTTC.

In regard to this clone: Other DNA sequences in the sample encode the same CDR3. This sequence joins TRBV18 and TRBJ2-1; TRBD2 is a possible D gene (5 bases). This CDR3 is 15 amino acids long. The germline CDR1 and CDR2 sequences are KGHSH and LQKENI. V was clipped by 3 bases and J by 0 bases, with 9 bases between them. CDR3 DNA: TGTGCCAGCTCACCCCGTGGGAGCTCCTACAATGAGCAGTTCTTC. Amino acid sequence: CASSPRGSSYNEQFF.

The chain recombines TRBV7-9 with TRBJ2-3; 9 bases line up with TRBD2. Trimming cost V 2 bases and J 0 bases; bases outside gene matches: 3. CDR3 size: 16 residues. CDR1 and CDR2 (germline): SEHNR, FQNEAQ (reference sequence). CDR3 loop: CASSLLAGPSTDTQYF. CDR3 nucleotides: TGTGCCAGCAGCTTACTAGCGGGGCCTAGCACAGATACGCAGTATTTT.

The rearrangement uses TRBV7-9 and TRBJ1-2; TRBD1 matches 7 bases. Germline V gene data show CDR1 as SEHNR and CDR2 as FQNEAQ (reference sequence). Trimming removed 3 bases from V and 5 bases from J; junction bases left unmatched: 3. This CDR3 contains 13 residues. The CDR3 DNA sequence: TGTGCCAGCAGCTTGGGACAGATGTATGGCTACACCTTC. It yields the protein CASSLGQMYGYTF.

CDR3 nucleotide sequence: TGTGCCAGCAGCTTCGGGCTAGCGGGAGTTAGGTCGGGCAATGAGCAGTTCTTC. It yields the protein CASSFGLAGVRSGNEQFF. The chain recombines TRBV7-2 with TRBJ2-1; 10 bases are a match to TRBD2. The trim removed 3 bases at V and 6 bases at J, leaving 14 bases unmatched. Germline V gives CDR1 SGHTA, CDR2 FQGNSA. There are 18 residues in the CDR3.

This sequence joins TRBV5-1 and TRBJ2-1; TRBD2 agrees at 10 bases. The germline gives CDR1 SGHRS, CDR2 YFSETQ. V shed 6 bases and J 8 bases; nucleotides not matched to a gene: 11. CDR3 size: 15 residues. The CDR3 DNA is TGCGCCAGCAAATTAGCTAGCGGGAGTTTTGATGAGCAGTTCTTC. Translating gives CASKLASGSFDEQFF.

As for this clone: Other DNA sequences within the sample encode an identical CDR3. The V gene is TRBV6-5, the J gene TRBJ1-4; D gene unclear. CDR1 and CDR2 (germline): MNHEY, SVGAGI. The V and J ends lost 0 bases and 0 bases respectively, with 8 bases between them. This CDR3 has 16 amino acids. The DNA of the CDR3 is TGTGCCAGCAGTTACTCGACGGGTGCAACTAATGAAAAACTGTTTTTT. It is translated as CASSYSTGATNEKLFF.